These T cell receptor beta chains were read from a single sample in a study of T cell responses to AZD1222 COVID-19 vaccine. Measured with immunoSEQ multiplex PCR; TCRdb has only the in-frame clones, and not every one. The sample contains about 54,000 clones, approximately 86% of which appear only once. The input for sequencing was peripheral blood, taken 28 days after the second AZD1222 dose. These receptors originate from an adult who received the AZD1222 COVID-19 vaccine. CDR3s include the opening cysteine and the closing phenylalanine or tryptophan. A D gene is named only where the DNA matches it firmly. Part of the rows lack a size; the others show once, few, many or a class for expanded clones.

v_gene	j_gene	d_gene	abundance	CDR3nt	CDR3aa
TRBV6-5	TRBJ1-6	TRBD1	.	TGTGCCAGCAGTTACTGGGGACAGGGCGGTTCACCCCTCCACTTT	CASSYWGQGGSPLHF
TRBV10-3	TRBJ2-1	TRBD1	.	TGTGCCATCAGCTCGACGTCGGCAGGGGGTTACAATGAGCAGTTCTTC	CAISSTSAGGYNEQFF
TRBV7-6	TRBJ2-7	TRBD1	once	TGTGCCAGCAGCCGGACAGGTCCCCTTTACGAGCAGTACTTC	CASSRTGPLYEQYF
TRBV4-3	TRBJ1-2	.	.	TGCGCCAGCAGCAAGGGCCCCTATGGCTACACCTTC	CASSKGPYGYTF
TRBV28	TRBJ1-1	.	.	TGTGCCAGCAGTATGCTCACAGGTCGGAACACTGAAGCTTTCTTT	CASSMLTGRNTEAFF
TRBV9	TRBJ2-5	.	.	TGTGCCAGCAGTGAAACCCAGTTGGGGGGCGAGACCCAGTACTTC	CASSETQLGGETQYF
TRBV13	TRBJ1-4	.	.	TGTGCCAGCAGCTCTAGCCCGGCGCCGAATGAAAAACTGTTTTTT	CASSSSPAPNEKLFF
TRBV4-2	TRBJ1-4	TRBD1	.	TGTGCCAGCAGCCAAAAGGGGGGGACAGGGGTCGAAAAACTGTTTTTT	CASSQKGGTGVEKLFF
TRBV28	TRBJ2-1	.	.	TGTGCCAGCAGTAGGGCCAGCTTGAGCTCCTACAATGAGCAGTTCTTC	CASSRASLSSYNEQFF
TRBV6-5	TRBJ2-5	TRBD1	.	TGTGCCAGCAGTTACGGGACAGGGGGCGCGGAGACCCAGTACTTC	CASSYGTGGAETQYF
TRBV5-1	TRBJ1-3	TRBD1	.	TGCGCCAGCAGCTCCGGGACAGGGGGCCCTGGAAACACCATATATTTT	CASSSGTGGPGNTIYF
TRBV30	TRBJ1-2	.	.	TGTGCCTGGAGTGTAATCTGGAACTATGGCTACACCTTC	CAWSVIWNYGYTF
TRBV7-3	TRBJ2-1	TRBD2	.	TGTGCCAGCGGACCTAGCGGGAGGGCGCGGGTTGAGCAGTTCTTC	CASGPSGRARVEQFF
TRBV11-2	TRBJ1-1	.	.	TGTGCCAGCAGCTTAGTCCGCTGGGGCACTGAAGCTTTCTTT	CASSLVRWGTEAFF
TRBV7-6	TRBJ2-5	TRBD2	.	TGTGCCAGCAGCTTTTGGACTAGCGGGGGGTCGTACCAAGAGACCCAGTACTTC	CASSFWTSGGSYQETQYF
TRBV15	TRBJ2-5	TRBD1	.	TGTGCCACCAGCAGCCCCCCCGGTGACAGGGGCCAAGAGACCCAGTACTTC	CATSSPPGDRGQETQYF
TRBV5-1	TRBJ2-2	TRBD1	.	TGCGCCAGCCGATCGGGACAGATCACCGGGGAGCTGTTTTTT	CASRSGQITGELFF
TRBV24-1	TRBJ2-3	TRBD1	.	TGTGCCACCAGTGACTCAGGGGGCAGGGCAGATACGCAGTATTTT	CATSDSGGRADTQYF
TRBV30	TRBJ1-1	.	.	TGTGCCTGGAGTTTGGGTGCTAGGGAAGCTTTCTTT	CAWSLGAREAFF
TRBV6-5	TRBJ2-7	TRBD2	.	TGTGCCAGCAGTTTCACCGGGACTAGCGGCTACGAGCAGTACTTC	CASSFTGTSGYEQYF
TRBV28	TRBJ1-5	.	.	TGTGCCAGCAGGGGCTTACTACAGCATTTT	CASRGLLQHF
TRBV9	TRBJ2-4	.	.	TGTGCCAGCAGCGACTCCCGGGCCCCCCACATTCAGTACTTC	CASSDSRAPHIQYF
TRBV6-2/TRBV6-3	TRBJ1-4	.	.	TGTGCCAGCAGTTTGTTCGGCAGGGGAAATGAAAAACTGTTTTTT	CASSLFGRGNEKLFF
TRBV7-3	TRBJ2-1	TRBD2	.	TGTGCCAGCAGCTCCGGGACTAGCGGCTTCAATGAGCAGTTCTTC	CASSSGTSGFNEQFF
TRBV30	TRBJ1-4	.	.	TGTGCCTGGAGTGTTATCAGTGCGGGTCAGGAAAAACTGTTTTTT	CAWSVISAGQEKLFF
TRBV24-1	TRBJ1-1	TRBD1	.	TGTGCCACCAGTGCAGGGGGCATGAACACTGAAGCTTTCTTT	CATSAGGMNTEAFF
TRBV10-3	TRBJ1-1	.	once	TGTGCCATCAGGGACAGCGTCAACACTGAAGCTTTCTTT	CAIRDSVNTEAFF
TRBV7-9	TRBJ1-1	.	.	TGTGCCAGCAGGCCGGGACGGACGAACACTGAAGCTTTCTTT	CASRPGRTNTEAFF
TRBV6-6	TRBJ2-7	.	once	TGTGCCAGCAGCATTACAGGTTACGAGCAGTACTTC	CASSITGYEQYF
TRBV15	TRBJ1-3	.	.	TGTGCCACCAGCAGAAGGACAGCCTCTGGAAACACCATATATTTT	CATSRRTASGNTIYF
TRBV5-8	TRBJ2-3	TRBD2	.	TGTGCCAGCAGCTTGGCTAGCGGGGGGTATCGCAGCACAGATACGCAGTATTTT	CASSLASGGYRSTDTQYF
TRBV7-2	TRBJ2-7	TRBD1	once	TGTGCCAGCAGCATACCGGGACAGGACGAGCAGTACTTC	CASSIPGQDEQYF
TRBV7-2	TRBJ2-1	.	.	TGTGCCAGCAGCCCCGCGAATGAGCAGTTCTTC	CASSPANEQFF
TRBV12-3/TRBV12-4	TRBJ2-7	.	.	TGTGCCAGCGGGCTCCTCTACGAGCAGTACTTC	CASGLLYEQYF
TRBV6-5	TRBJ1-6	.	.	TGTGCCAGCAGTCTAAATAATTCACCCCTCCACTTT	CASSLNNSPLHF